This T cell receptor beta chain emerged from a study of blood T cells in healthy people across ages. Findings of the study overall: With unsorted PBMCs, a conclusive comparison of naive versus antigen-experienced cells was not possible. CMV infection status of these donors was not known.

With regard to this clonotype: Its antigen is currently unknown.

Then a second PCR, running roughly 7 to 11 cycles, was carried out with a sample-barcoded 5' primer and a J-beta primer mix. MiXCR was run by TCRdb on the 5' RACE reads, yielding one entry per CDR3 protein. The data show around 900,000 distinct CDR3 sequences, around 54% seen once. Peripheral blood, about 9.4 milliliters per donor, was collected. PBMCs, at least 7 million per sample, were isolated. V dropped 5 bases and J dropped 6 bases, with 10 bases sitting between them. The CDR3 loop spans 12 amino acids. This sequence joins TRBV12-3 or TRBV12-4 and TRBJ1-2; D is unresolved. The source of this sequence is a woman aged 55-75 years in good health. Sequencing was done on a sample of blood. CDR3 amino acids: CASSLDLDGYTF. The CDR3 region has the DNA TGTGCCAGCAGTCTCGACCTTGATGGCTACACCTTC.